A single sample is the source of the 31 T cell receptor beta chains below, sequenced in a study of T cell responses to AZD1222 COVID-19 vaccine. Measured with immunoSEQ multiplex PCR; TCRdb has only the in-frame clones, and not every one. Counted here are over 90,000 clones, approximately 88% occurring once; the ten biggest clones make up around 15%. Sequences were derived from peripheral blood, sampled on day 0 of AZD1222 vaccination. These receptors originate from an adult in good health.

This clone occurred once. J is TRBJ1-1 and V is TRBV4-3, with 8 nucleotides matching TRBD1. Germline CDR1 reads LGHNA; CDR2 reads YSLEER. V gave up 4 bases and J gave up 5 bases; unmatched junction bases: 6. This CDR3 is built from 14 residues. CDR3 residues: CASSRTTGVTEAFF. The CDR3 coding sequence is TGCGCCAGCAGCCGAACGACAGGGGTGACTGAAGCTTTCTTT.

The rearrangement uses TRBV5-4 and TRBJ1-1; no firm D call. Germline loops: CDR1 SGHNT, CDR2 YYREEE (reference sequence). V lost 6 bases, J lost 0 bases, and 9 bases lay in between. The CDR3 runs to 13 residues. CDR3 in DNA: TGTGCCAGCATCGGTGGGCTGAACACTGAAGCTTTCTTT. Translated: CASIGGLNTEAFF.

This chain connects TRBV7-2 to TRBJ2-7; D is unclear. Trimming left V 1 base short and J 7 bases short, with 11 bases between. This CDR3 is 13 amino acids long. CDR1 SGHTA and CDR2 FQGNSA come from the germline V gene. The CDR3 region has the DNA TGTGCCAGCAGCTTAGGAATCCCTAGTGAGCAGTACTTC. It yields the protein CASSLGIPSEQYF.

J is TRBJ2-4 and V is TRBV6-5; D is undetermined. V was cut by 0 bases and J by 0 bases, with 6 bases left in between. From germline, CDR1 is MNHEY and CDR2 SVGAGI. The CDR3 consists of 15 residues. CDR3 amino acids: CASSYSNIAKNIQYF. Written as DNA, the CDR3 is TGTGCCAGCAGTTACTCGAACATAGCCAAAAACATTCAGTACTTC.

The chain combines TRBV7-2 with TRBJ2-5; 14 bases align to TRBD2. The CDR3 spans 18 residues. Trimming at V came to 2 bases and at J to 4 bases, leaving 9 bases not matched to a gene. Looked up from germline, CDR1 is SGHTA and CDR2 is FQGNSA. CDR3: CASSLSGGTSGSSETQYF. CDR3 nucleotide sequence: TGTGCCAGCAGCTTATCCGGCGGGACTAGCGGGAGTTCAGAGACCCAGTACTTC.

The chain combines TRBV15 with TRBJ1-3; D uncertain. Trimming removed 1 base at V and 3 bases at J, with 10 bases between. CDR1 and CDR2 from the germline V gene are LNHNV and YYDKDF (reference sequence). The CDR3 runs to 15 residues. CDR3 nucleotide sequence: TGTGCCACCAGCAGAGGTGGTCTTGTTGGAAACACCATATATTTT. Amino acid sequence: CATSRGGLVGNTIYF. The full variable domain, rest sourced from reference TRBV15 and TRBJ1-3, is DAMVIQNPRYQVTQFGKPVTLSCSQTLNHNVMYWYQQKSSQAPKLLFHYYDKDFNNEADTPDNFQSRRPNTSFCFLDIRSPGLGDTAMYLCATSRGGLVGNTIYFGEGSWLTVV.

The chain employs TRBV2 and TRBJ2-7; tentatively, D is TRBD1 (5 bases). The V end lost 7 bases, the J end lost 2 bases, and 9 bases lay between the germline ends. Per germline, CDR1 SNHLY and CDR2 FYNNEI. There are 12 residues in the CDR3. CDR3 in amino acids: CASNPQAYEQYF. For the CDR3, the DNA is TGTGCCAGCAATCCACAGGCCTACGAGCAGTACTTC.

CDR3 DNA sequence: TGTGCCAGCAGCCCAGGGGGCTGGGGCTACACCTTC. Its protein product is CASSPGGWGYTF. V and J are TRBV11-2 and TRBJ1-2, with TRBD1 matching 8 bases. Germline CDR1 and CDR2: SGHAT and FQNNGV. The CDR3 contains 12 residues. The J segment lost 8 bases and the V segment lost 5 bases, leaving 4 bases of the junction unmatched.

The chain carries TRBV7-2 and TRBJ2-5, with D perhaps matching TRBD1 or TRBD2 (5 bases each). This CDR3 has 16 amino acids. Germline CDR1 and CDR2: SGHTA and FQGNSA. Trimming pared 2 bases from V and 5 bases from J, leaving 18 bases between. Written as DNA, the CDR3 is TGTGCCAGCAGCTTACAAGGGACCTCCATGCGGGAGACCCAGTACTTC. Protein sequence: CASSLQGTSMRETQYF.

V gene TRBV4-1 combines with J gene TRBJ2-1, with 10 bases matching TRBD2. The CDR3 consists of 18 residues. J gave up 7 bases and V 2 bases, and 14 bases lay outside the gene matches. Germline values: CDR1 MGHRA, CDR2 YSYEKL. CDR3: CASSQRAGELAGGNEQFF. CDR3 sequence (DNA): TGCGCCAGCAGCCAACGGGCAGGGGAGTTAGCGGGAGGTAATGAGCAGTTCTTC.

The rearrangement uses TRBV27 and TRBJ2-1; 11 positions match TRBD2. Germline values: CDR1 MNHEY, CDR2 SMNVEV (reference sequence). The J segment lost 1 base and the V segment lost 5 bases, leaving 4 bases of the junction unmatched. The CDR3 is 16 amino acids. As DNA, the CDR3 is TGTGCCAGCAGTGTACTAGCGGGGGTTTCCTACAATGAGCAGTTCTTC. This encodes CASSVLAGVSYNEQFF.

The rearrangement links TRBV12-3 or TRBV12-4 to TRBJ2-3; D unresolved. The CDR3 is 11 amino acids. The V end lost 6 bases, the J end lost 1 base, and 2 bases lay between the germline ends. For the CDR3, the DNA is TGTGCCAGCAGGCGCACAGATACGCAGTATTTT. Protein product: CASRRTDTQYF.

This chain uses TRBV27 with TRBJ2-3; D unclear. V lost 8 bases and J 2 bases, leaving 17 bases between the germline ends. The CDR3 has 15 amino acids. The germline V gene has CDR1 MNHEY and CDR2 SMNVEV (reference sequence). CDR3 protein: CASGMRRGSTDTQYF. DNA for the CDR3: TGTGCCAGCGGTATGAGGAGAGGCTCCACAGATACGCAGTATTTT.

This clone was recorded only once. The CDR3 reads CASSGGSNRDYGYTF. The CDR3 DNA is TGTGCCAGCAGCGGAGGGAGCAATAGGGACTATGGCTACACCTTC. The chain carries TRBV9 and TRBJ1-2; D is ambiguous. V dropped 3 bases and J dropped 3 bases, with 15 bases sitting between them. The CDR3 is 15 amino acids. Germline-derived CDR1 and CDR2 are SGDLS and YYNGEE.

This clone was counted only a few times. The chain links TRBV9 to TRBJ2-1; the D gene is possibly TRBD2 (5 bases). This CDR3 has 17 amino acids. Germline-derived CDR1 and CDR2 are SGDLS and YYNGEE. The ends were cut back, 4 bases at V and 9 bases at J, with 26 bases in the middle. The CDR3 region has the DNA TGTGCCAGCAGCCCCCCCCTGAGCGGCTCACCTTTCTCTGAGCAGTTCTTC. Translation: CASSPPLSGSPFSEQFF.

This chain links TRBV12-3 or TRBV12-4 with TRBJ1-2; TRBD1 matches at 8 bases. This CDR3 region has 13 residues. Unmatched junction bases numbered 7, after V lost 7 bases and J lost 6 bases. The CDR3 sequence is CASTADRVDGYTF. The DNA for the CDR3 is TGTGCCAGCACCGCGGACAGGGTGGATGGCTACACCTTC.

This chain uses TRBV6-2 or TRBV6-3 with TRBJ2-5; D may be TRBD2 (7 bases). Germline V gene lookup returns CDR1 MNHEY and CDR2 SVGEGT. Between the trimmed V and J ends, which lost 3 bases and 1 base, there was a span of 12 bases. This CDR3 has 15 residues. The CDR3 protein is CASSYLGGAQETQYF. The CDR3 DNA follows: TGTGCCAGCAGTTATCTGGGGGGGGCCCAAGAGACCCAGTACTTC.

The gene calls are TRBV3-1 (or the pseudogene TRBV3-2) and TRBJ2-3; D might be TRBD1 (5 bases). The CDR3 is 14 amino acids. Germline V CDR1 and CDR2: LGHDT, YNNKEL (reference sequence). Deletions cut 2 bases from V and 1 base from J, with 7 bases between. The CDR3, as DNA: TGTGCCAGCAGCCAATCAGGGCGCACAGATACGCAGTATTTT. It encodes CASSQSGRTDTQYF.

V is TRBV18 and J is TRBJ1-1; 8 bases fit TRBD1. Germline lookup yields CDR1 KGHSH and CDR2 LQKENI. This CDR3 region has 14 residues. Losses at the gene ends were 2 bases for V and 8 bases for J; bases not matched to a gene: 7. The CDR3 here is CASSPRTGSSEAFF. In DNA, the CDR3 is TGTGCCAGCTCACCAAGGACAGGGTCATCCGAAGCTTTCTTT.

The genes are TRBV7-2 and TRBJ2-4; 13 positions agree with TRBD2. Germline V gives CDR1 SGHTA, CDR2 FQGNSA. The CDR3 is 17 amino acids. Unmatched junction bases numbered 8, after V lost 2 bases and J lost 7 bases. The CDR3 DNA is TGTGCCAGCAGCTTAACTAGCGGGAGGGCATCGGGGAACATTCAGTACTTC. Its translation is CASSLTSGRASGNIQYF.

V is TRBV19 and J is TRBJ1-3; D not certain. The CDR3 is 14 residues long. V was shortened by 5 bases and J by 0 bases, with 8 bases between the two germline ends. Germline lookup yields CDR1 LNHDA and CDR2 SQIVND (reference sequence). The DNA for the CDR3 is TGTGCCAGTAGTGCCCGGGACTCTGGAAACACCATATATTTT. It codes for CASSARDSGNTIYF.

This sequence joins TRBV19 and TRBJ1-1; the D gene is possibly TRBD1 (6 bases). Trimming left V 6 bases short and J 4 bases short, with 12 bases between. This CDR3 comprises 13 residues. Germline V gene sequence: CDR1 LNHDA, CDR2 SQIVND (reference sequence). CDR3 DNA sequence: TGTGCCAGTAGGCCAGGGGTCGCCACTGAAGCTTTCTTT. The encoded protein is CASRPGVATEAFF.

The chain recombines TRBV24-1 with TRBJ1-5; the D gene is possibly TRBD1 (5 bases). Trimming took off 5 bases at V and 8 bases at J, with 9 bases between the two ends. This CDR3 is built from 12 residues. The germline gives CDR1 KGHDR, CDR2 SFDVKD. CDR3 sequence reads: CATSGGTKPQHF. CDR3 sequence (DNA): TGTGCCACCAGTGGGGGGACGAAGCCCCAGCATTTT.

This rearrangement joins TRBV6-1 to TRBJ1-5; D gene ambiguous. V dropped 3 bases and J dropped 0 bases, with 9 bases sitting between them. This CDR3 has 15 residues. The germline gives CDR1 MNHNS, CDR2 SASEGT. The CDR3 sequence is CASSEGSYSNQPQHF. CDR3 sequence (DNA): TGTGCCAGCAGTGAGGGCAGTTATAGCAATCAGCCCCAGCATTTT.

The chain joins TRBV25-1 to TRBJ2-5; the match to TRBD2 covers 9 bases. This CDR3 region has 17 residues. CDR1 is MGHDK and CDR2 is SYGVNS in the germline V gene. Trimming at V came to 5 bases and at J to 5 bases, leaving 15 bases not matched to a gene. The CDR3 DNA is TGTGCCAGCAGTACTCAAGCGGGGGGTTCCCGTCCGGAGACCCAGTACTTC. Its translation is CASSTQAGGSRPETQYF.

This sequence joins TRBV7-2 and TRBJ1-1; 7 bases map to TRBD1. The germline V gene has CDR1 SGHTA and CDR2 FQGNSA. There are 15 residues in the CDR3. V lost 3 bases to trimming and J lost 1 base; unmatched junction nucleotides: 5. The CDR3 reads CASSFHRGRNTEAFF. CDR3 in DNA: TGTGCCAGCAGCTTCCACAGGGGACGGAACACTGAAGCTTTCTTT.

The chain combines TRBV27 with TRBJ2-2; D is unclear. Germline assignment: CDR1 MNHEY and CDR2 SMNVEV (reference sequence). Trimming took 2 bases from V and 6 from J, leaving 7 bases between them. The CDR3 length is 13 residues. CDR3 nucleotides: TGTGCCAGCAGTTTAGTAAGGGCCGGGGAGCTGTTTTTT. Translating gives CASSLVRAGELFF.

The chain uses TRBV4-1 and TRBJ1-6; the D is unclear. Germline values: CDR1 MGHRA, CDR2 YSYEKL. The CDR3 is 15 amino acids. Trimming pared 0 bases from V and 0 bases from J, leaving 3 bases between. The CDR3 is CASSQDPSYNSPLHF. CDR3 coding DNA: TGCGCCAGCAGCCAAGATCCCTCCTATAATTCACCCCTCCACTTT.

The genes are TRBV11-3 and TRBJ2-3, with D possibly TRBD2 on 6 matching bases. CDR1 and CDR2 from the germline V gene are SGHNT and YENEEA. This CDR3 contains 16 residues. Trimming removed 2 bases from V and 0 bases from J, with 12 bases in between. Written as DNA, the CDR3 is TGTGCCAGCAGCTTAAATCCCCGGGGGAGCACAGATACGCAGTATTTT. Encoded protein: CASSLNPRGSTDTQYF.

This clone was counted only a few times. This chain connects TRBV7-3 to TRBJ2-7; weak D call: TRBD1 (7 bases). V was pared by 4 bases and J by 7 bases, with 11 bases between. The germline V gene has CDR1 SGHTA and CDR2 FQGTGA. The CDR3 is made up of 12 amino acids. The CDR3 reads CASSSQGGEQYF. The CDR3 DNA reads TGTGCCAGCAGCTCCCAGGGGGGTGAGCAGTACTTC.

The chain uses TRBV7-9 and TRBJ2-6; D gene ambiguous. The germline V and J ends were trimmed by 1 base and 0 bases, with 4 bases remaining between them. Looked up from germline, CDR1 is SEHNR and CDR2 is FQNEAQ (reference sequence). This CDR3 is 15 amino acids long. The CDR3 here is CASSLDSSGANVLTF. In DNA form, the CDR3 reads TGTGCCAGCAGCTTAGACAGCTCTGGGGCCAACGTCCTGACTTTC.